The rows below give T cell receptor beta chains drawn from one sample of a study of beta chain features in type 1 diabetes. TCRdb's table, derived via immunoSEQ multiplex PCR, lists solely in-frame clones and lacks some. The profile shows 120,000 to 150,000 clones, 9.5% to 10% of them singletons. Sequencing was carried out using central memory CD4+ T cells from blood. The receptors derive from a woman in her 40s in good health. Both conserved end residues are part of each CDR3. A D gene is named only where the DNA matches it firmly. Only part of the rows carry a size: once, few, many, or a class if the clone is expanded.

d_call j_call v_call clone_size cdr3_aa cdr3_nt
. TRBJ1-2 TRBV19 few CASIDGGTTYGYTF TGTGCCAGTATTGATGGAGGGACTACGTATGGCTACACCTTC
TRBD1 TRBJ2-7 TRBV5-1 . CASSTGDRDEQYF TGCGCCAGCAGTACAGGGGATCGGGACGAGCAGTACTTC
. TRBJ1-2 TRBV10-3 few CAISGQGQGPNYGYTF TGTGCCATCAGTGGCCAGGGGCAGGGCCCTAACTATGGCTACACCTTC
TRBD1 TRBJ1-2 TRBV10-3 . CAIRAQGEDGYTF TGTGCCATCAGGGCACAGGGGGAGGATGGCTACACCTTC
. TRBJ2-2 TRBV6-6 few CASSYSPGANTGELFF TGTGCCAGCAGTTACTCTCCAGGGGCGAACACCGGGGAGCTGTTTTTT
. TRBJ2-1 TRBV9 many CASSSDIYEQFF TGTGCCAGCAGCTCAGATATCTATGAGCAGTTCTTC
TRBD2 TRBJ2-1 TRBV7-9 many CASSLAKTSGVQFF TGTGCCAGCAGCTTAGCTAAGACTAGCGGCGTACAGTTCTTC
TRBD1 TRBJ1-2 TRBV28 . CASRYSDRGGYGYTF TGTGCCAGCAGATACTCCGACAGGGGGGGGTATGGCTACACCTTC
. TRBJ2-3 TRBV7-2 few CASSLLSSADTQYF TGTGCCAGCAGCTTACTAAGTTCCGCAGATACGCAGTATTTT
. TRBJ2-2 TRBV11-2 few CASSLVDTGELFF TGTGCCAGCAGCTTAGTAGACACCGGGGAGCTGTTTTTT
. TRBJ1-1 TRBV7-9 . CASSPRGQGNTEAFF TGTGCCAGCAGCCCGCGGGGGCAGGGCAACACTGAAGCTTTCTTT
. TRBJ1-6 TRBV5-1 . CASSLVANSPLHF TGCGCCAGCAGCTTGGTGGCCAATTCACCCCTCCACTTT
TRBD1 TRBJ2-2 TRBV7-7 few CASSPDRGGTGELFF TGTGCTAGCAGCCCCGACAGGGGAGGCACCGGGGAGCTGTTTTTT
TRBD1 TRBJ1-1 TRBV7-2 few CASSLTGGVGPEAFF TGTGCCAGCAGCTTGACAGGGGGCGTAGGTCCTGAAGCTTTCTTT
. TRBJ1-1 TRBV14 few CASSQSTGRNTEAFF TGTGCCAGCAGCCAAAGTACAGGGAGGAACACTGAAGCTTTCTTT
. TRBJ2-1 TRBV19 few CASSSGETYNEQFF TGTGCCAGTAGTAGCGGGGAAACCTACAATGAGCAGTTCTTC
TRBD2 TRBJ2-3 TRBV5-1 few CASSRTSEVDTQYF TGCGCCAGCAGCCGGACTAGCGAGGTTGATACGCAGTATTTT
. TRBJ1-1 TRBV18 . CASSFAGVDTEAFF TGTGCCAGCTCATTCGCGGGCGTAGACACTGAAGCTTTCTTT
TRBD1 TRBJ1-5 TRBV28 few CASLRQGGGQPQHF TGTGCCAGCCTGAGACAGGGGGGCGGTCAGCCCCAGCATTTT
. TRBJ2-2 TRBV7-2 . CASSLWSGGVTGELFF TGTGCCAGCAGCTTATGGTCTGGAGGGGTCACCGGGGAGCTGTTTTTT
TRBD2 TRBJ2-5 TRBV7-2 . CASSLAGGGETQYF TGTGCCAGCAGTCTAGCGGGGGGAGGGGAGACCCAGTACTTC
. TRBJ1-3 TRBV7-2 few CASSPGSRGNTIYF TGTGCCAGCAGCCCGGGGTCGCGTGGAAACACCATATATTTT
TRBD1 TRBJ2-2 TRBV2 . CASSEGQGNTGELFF TGTGCCAGCAGTGAGGGACAGGGGAACACCGGGGAGCTGTTTTTT
. TRBJ1-2 TRBV18 . CASSPSEFSNYGYTF TGTGCCAGCTCACCTTCAGAATTTTCTAACTATGGCTACACCTTC
. TRBJ2-7 TRBV4-2 . CASSHPNSLAYEQYF TGTGCCAGCAGCCACCCAAATTCATTAGCCTACGAGCAGTACTTC